This TCR beta chain was sequenced for a study of T cell repertoires in cytomegalovirus infection. Whole-study context: CMV epitopes that were recently identified and HLA-C-restricted were used alongside well-studied HLA-B-restricted ones. Public signatures in TCR beta pointed to CMV infection and matching HLA type.

Study-wide results and limits: It was HLA-C-restricted CMV-specific TCR beta clonotypes that dominated the response ex vivo. CMV carriers having the relevant HLA were flagged by cumulative public TCR beta family frequency.

V was shortened by 4 bases and J by 7 bases, with 8 bases between the two germline ends. CDR1 and CDR2 (germline): SGDLS, YYNGEE. This CDR3 contains 12 residues. TCRdb re-analysed the reads in MiXCR, keeping a single row per CDR3 protein. The table lists some 500,000 distinct CDR3 sequences, around 35% of them singletons. As for this clonotype: Its antigen is not known.

The chain is built from TRBV9 and TRBJ2-2; D uncertain. The specimen was cultured PBMCs, collected from culture after CMV antigen stimulation. The sequence was obtained from a human donor in good health (CMV status not recorded). Some clones in this sample may be carry-over from other donors' samples. CDR3 bases: TGTGCCAGCAGCCCACAGTACGGGGAGCTGTTTTTT. Its protein is CASSPQYGELFF.